This T cell receptor (beta chain) was documented in a study of T cell repertoires in ileal Crohn's disease. The count of this clone is one. Per sample, roughly 0.45 micrograms of biopsy DNA were TCRB immunosequenced. Generated by immunoSEQ multiplex PCR, the TCRdb table keeps only in-frame clones and is missing some. The sample has about 8,400 clones; around 82% are singletons. Sequencing used ileal tissue. This TCR came from an adult with Crohn's disease.

For the CDR3, the DNA is TGCGCCAGCAGCTACGCTGGACAGAGCAATGAGCAGTTCTTC. This encodes CASSYAGQSNEQFF. The gene calls are TRBV5-1 and TRBJ2-1; D may be TRBD1 (6 bases). The CDR3 sequence is 14 residues long. The V end lost 3 bases, the J end lost 6 bases, and 13 bases lay between the germline ends. Germline V gives CDR1 SGHRS, CDR2 YFSETQ.